This T cell receptor (beta chain) was sequenced during a study of blood T cell repertoires in COVID-19. Study-wide background: Some COVID-19 samples were acute and others convalescent; all came from the United States, Italy and Spain. PBMCs, B-cell-depleted T cells, or T cells were the source of the cDNA or gDNA that made up the material.

Study processing details: For nucleated cells, counts were estimated from reference gene primer amplification. Some clones are missing from TCRdb's copy, which holds only in-frame ones; the method was immunoSEQ multiplex PCR. Clone size and V and J calls were adopted from that table, with D and trimming inferred from the DNA. The table has roughly 97,000 clones, roughly 82% seen once. This CDR3 region has 13 residues. The V end was cut by 5 bases, the J end by 7 bases, with 12 bases between. The clonotype was recovered from a man aged 55 to 70 with acute or convalescent COVID-19. The gene calls are TRBV12-3 or TRBV12-4 and TRBJ1-5, with no clear D. The sample comprised peripheral blood. The CDR3: CASSTEGGQPQHF. The CDR3 DNA sequence: TGTGCCAGCAGTACCGAGGGTGGGCAGCCCCAGCATTTT.